This T cell receptor beta chain stems from a study of shared clonotypes between healthy human individuals. Study-level findings and limits: Measured sharing among donors was expected to vary with sequencing depth.

Between the trimmed V and J ends, which lost 5 bases and 4 bases, there was a span of 12 bases. The CDR3 is made up of 13 amino acids. The germline gives CDR1 SGHTA, CDR2 FQGNSA. Method: immunoSEQ multiplex PCR; TCRdb's copy keeps in-frame clones and lacks some. This table holds about 1,900,000 clones, about 95% found once. CD45RO-negative, CCR7-selected cells formed the naive CD8 fraction, which excluded terminally differentiated effector memory CD45RA+ cells. On this clone itself: Its antigen is still unknown.

The chain uses TRBV7-2 and TRBJ2-7; either TRBD1 or TRBD2 may fit D (5 bases each). Sequenced: naive CD8+ T cells sorted from blood. The clonotype was recovered from a man between 18 and 35 years old in good health. This CDR3 reads CASSTGTDYEQYF. The CDR3 nucleotides read TGTGCCAGCAGCACCGGGACGGATTACGAGCAGTACTTC.